This TCR beta chain was identified in a study of response to subunit inactivated influenza vaccine. For this clonotype: What it binds is unknown.

Broader study findings: After each seasonal influenza vaccination, few new T cells are recruited, the authors suggested.

Each CDR3 protein is one row after TCRdb ran MiXCR on the RT-PCR reads. This repertoire shows around 320,000 distinct CDR3 sequences, about 20% found once; its top ten account for about 9.4%. The V and J ends lost 6 bases and 4 bases respectively, with 15 bases between them. The germline V gene has CDR1 ENHRY and CDR2 SYGVKD. The CDR3 loop spans 15 amino acids. This receptor was obtained from a man aged 45 to 70 who received an inactivated influenza vaccine. This rearrangement joins TRBV10-3 to TRBJ2-2; D possibly matches TRBD1 or TRBD2 (5 bases each). The sequencing used PBMCs from blood, collected approximately 22 months after vaccination. Here the CDR3 reads CAISNPGRSTGELFF. The CDR3 coding sequence is TGTGCCATCAGCAATCCGGGACGGAGCACCGGGGAGCTGTTTTTT.